This TCR beta chain was observed in a study of T-cell memory formation after mild COVID-19. Background on the study: There were largely donor-specific TCR clusters.

Study outcomes and limitations: The authors did not confirm SARS-CoV-2 specificity of second-wave clones peaking day 37.

Each CDR3 protein is one row after TCRdb ran MiXCR on the 5' RACE reads. The sample consists of roughly 52,000 distinct CDR3 sequences, over 7.5% of them appearing once. Germline V lookup: CDR1 SGDLS, CDR2 YYNGEE. V was cut by 3 bases and J by 5 bases, with 5 bases left in between. The CDR3 length is 11 residues. With respect to this clonotype: The target antigen is unknown.

The specimen sequenced was PBMCs or a T cell subset sorted from them (not recorded which). V usage is TRBV9 and J usage is TRBJ2-5; a weak D match, TRBD1 (5 bases). The sequence was obtained from a man aged 18 to 30 who had mild COVID-19 (a few samples of this study predate the infection). Cell type and time point are not known. The CDR3 reads CASSEGETQYF. The CDR3, as DNA: TGTGCCAGCAGCGAGGGGGAGACCCAGTACTTC.